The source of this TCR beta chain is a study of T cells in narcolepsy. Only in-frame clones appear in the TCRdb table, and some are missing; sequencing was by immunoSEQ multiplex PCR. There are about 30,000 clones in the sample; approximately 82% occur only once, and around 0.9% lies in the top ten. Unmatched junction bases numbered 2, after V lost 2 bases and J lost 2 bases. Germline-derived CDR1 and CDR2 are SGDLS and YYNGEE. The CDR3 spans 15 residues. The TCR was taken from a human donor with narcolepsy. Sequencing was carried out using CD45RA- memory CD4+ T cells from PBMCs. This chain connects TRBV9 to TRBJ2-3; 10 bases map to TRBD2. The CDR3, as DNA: TGTGCCAGCAGCGTTCTAGCGGGGGACACAGATACGCAGTATTTT. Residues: CASSVLAGDTDTQYF.